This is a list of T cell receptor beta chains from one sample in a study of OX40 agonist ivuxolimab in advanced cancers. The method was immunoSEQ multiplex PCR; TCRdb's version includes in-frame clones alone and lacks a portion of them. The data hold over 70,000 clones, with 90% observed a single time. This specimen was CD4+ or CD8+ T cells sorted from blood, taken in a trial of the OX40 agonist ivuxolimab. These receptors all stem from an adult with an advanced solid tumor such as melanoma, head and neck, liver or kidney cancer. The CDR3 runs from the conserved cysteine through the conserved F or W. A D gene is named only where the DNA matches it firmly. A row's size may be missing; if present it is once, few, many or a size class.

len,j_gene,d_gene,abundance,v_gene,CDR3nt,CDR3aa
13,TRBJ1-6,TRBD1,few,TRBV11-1,TGTGCCAGCAGCCAGGACAGGAACTCACCCCTCCACTTT,CASSQDRNSPLHF
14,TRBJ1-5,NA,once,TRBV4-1,TGCGCCAGCAGCCCAGGCGGGGGGAATCAGCCCCAGCATTTT,CASSPGGGNQPQHF
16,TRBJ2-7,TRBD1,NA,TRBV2,TGTGCCAGCAGTGATCCGGGACAGGGGGCCACCTACGAGCAGTACTTC,CASSDPGQGATYEQYF
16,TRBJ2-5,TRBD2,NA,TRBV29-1,TGCAGCGTTGTGGGGGGACCGGGACTAGACTCAGAGACCCAGTACTTC,CSVVGGPGLDSETQYF
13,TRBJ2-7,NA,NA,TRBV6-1,TGTGCCAGCAGTTGGGGCGCCTCCTACGAGCAGTACTTC,CASSWGASYEQYF
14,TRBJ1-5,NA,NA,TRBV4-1,TGCGCCAGCAGCCAAGTAGGCCGCAATCAGCCCCAGCATTTT,CASSQVGRNQPQHF
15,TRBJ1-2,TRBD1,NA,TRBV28,TGTGCCAGCCAAGTTCCGGGGCAGGGGGCAGTTGGCTACACCTTC,CASQVPGQGAVGYTF
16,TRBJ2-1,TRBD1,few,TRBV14,TGTGCCAGCAGCCAATTTGGGGGACAGGGCTACAATGAGCAGTTCTTC,CASSQFGGQGYNEQFF
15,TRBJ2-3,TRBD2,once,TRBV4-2,TGTGCCAGCAGCCCAGCAGCGGGAGTAGGAGATACGCAGTATTTT,CASSPAAGVGDTQYF
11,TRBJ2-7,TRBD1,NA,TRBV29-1,TGCAGCGTCTCAGGGGGCTACGAGCAGTACTTC,CSVSGGYEQYF
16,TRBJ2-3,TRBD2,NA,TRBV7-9,TGTGCCAGCAGTGCTCGGGGGGGTCCTAGCACAGATACGCAGTATTTT,CASSARGGPSTDTQYF
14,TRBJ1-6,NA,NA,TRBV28,TGTGCCAGCAGTTCCACGGGAGAAGGTTCACCCCTCCACTTT,CASSSTGEGSPLHF
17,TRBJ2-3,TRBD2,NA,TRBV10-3,TGTGCCATCAGAGGGACTAGCGGGAGGGCGGCTCTCGGTACGCAGTATTTT,CAIRGTSGRAALGTQYF
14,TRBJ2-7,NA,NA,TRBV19,TGTGCCAGTAGTATGAGAGGGCCGACCTACGAGCAGTACTTC,CASSMRGPTYEQYF
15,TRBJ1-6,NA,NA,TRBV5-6,TGTGCCAGCAGCTTGATCAGGGCGGGTAATTCACCCCTCCACTTT,CASSLIRAGNSPLHF
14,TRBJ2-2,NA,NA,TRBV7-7,TGTGCTAGCAGCTTAGACCGGAACACCGGGGAGCTGTTTTTT,CASSLDRNTGELFF
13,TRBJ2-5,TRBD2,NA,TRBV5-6,TGTGCCAGCAGCTGGGGGAGGGAAGAGACCCAGTACTTC,CASSWGREETQYF
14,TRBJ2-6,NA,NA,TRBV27,TGTGCCAGCAGTTTAATCTCTGGGGCCAACGTCCTGACTTTC,CASSLISGANVLTF
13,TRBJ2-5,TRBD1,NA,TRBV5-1,TGCGCCAGCAGCTACGGGACAGGGGAGACCCAGTACTTC,CASSYGTGETQYF
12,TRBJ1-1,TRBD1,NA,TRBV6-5,TGTGCCAGCTTCTACAGGGGCACTGAAGCTTTCTTT,CASFYRGTEAFF
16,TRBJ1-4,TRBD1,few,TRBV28,TGTGCCAGCAGCCCCGGGACAGGGTCAACTAATGAAAAACTGTTTTTT,CASSPGTGSTNEKLFF
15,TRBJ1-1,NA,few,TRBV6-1,TGTGCCAGCAGTGCGATCTTGACAGGGAACACTGAAGCTTTCTTT,CASSAILTGNTEAFF
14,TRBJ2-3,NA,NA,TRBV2,TGTGCCAGCAGGACGGTCGGGGGCACAGATACGCAGTATTTT,CASRTVGGTDTQYF
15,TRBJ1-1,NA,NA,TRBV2,TGTGCCAGCAGCCCCGGGTCCTTTCGGGACACTGAAGCTTTCTTT,CASSPGSFRDTEAFF
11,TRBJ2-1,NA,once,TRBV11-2,TGTGCCAGCACCCTCGCGGGGAAGCAGTTCTTC,CASTLAGKQFF
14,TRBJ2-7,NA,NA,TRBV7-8,TGTGCCAGCAGCTTAGAATCGGCGGCGGCCGAGCAGTACTTC,CASSLESAAAEQYF
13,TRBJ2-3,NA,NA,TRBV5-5,TGTGCCAGCAGCCAAGGGAGGACAGATACGCAGTATTTT,CASSQGRTDTQYF
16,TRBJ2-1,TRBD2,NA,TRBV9,TGTGCCAGCAGCATCGGGACTAGCGGGTCCTACAATGAGCAGTTCTTC,CASSIGTSGSYNEQFF
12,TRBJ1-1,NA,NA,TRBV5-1,TGCGCCAGCAGCGGGATGAACACTGAAGCTTTCTTT,CASSGMNTEAFF
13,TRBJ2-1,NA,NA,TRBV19,TGTGCCAGTAAACAGGGTCCCTACAATGAGCAGTTCTTC,CASKQGPYNEQFF
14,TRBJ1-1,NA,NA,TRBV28,TGTGCCACAGCTCGGACAGACATGAACACTGAAGCTTTCTTT,CATARTDMNTEAFF
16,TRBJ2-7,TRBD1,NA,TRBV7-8,TGTGCCAGCAGCTCACTTTCAGGGACAGGGGGCCACGAGCAGTACTTC,CASSSLSGTGGHEQYF
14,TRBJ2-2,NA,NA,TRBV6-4,TGTGCCAGCAGTGACGATGGGGCCACCGGGGAGCTGTTTTTT,CASSDDGATGELFF
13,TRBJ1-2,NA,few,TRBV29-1,TGCAGCGTCCAGACAGGCACGGTCGATGGCTACACCTTC,CSVQTGTVDGYTF
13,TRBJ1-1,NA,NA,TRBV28,TGTGCCAGCAGCCCCATCCTGAACACTGAAGCTTTCTTT,CASSPILNTEAFF
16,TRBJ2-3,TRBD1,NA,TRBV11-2,TGTGCCAGCAGCCGAGACAGGGGGCGCAGAGAAGATACGCAGTATTTT,CASSRDRGRREDTQYF
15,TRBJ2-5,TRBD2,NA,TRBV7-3,TGTGCCAGCAGCTCCTTAGCGGGGCACCAAGAGACCCAGTACTTC,CASSSLAGHQETQYF